The 20 T cell receptor beta chains given below trace back to one sample, sequenced in a study of PD-L1 blockade in urothelial cancer. Some clones are missing from TCRdb's copy, which holds only in-frame ones; the method was immunoSEQ multiplex PCR. The sample consists of 45,000 to 55,000 clones, approximately 85% of them appearing once. Time point specified: peripheral blood 6 weeks after treatment start. The sample consisted of PBMCs, taken around atezolizumab (anti-PD-L1) treatment. These receptors were obtained from a man aged 50 to 60 with urothelial cancer.

As for this clone: This same CDR3 is encoded by further DNA sequences in the sample. This chain uses TRBV5-1 with TRBJ2-7; D is uncertain. This CDR3 region has 14 residues. Germline loops: CDR1 SGHRS, CDR2 YFSETQ. Trimming shortened V by 0 bases and J by 4 bases, and 11 bases separated the two germline ends. The CDR3 nucleotides are TGCGCCAGCAGCTTGGCTCCGACTGGATACGAGCAGTACTTC. The encoded protein is CASSLAPTGYEQYF.

The V gene is TRBV9, the J gene TRBJ2-2, with unresolved D. Trimming took off 4 bases at V and 6 bases at J, with 13 bases between the two ends. The length of the CDR3 is 14 residues. CDR1 is SGDLS and CDR2 is YYNGEE in the germline V gene. The CDR3 spells CASSFLLTAGELFF. The CDR3 bases are TGTGCCAGCAGCTTCCTCCTAACAGCCGGGGAGCTGTTTTTT. Based on the CDR3 plus reference TRBV9 and TRBJ2-2, the full variable domain is DSGVTQTPKHLITATGQRVTLRCSPRSGDLSVYWYQQSLDQGLQFLIQYYNGEERAKGNILERFSAQQFPDLHSELNLSSLELGDSALYFCASSFLLTAGELFFGEGSRLTVL.

The rearrangement uses TRBV12-5 and TRBJ1-6; D is uncertain. Germline V gene lookup returns CDR1 LGHNT and CDR2 FRNRAP. The CDR3 runs to 14 residues. The V end lost 1 base, the J end lost 13 bases, and 14 bases lay between the germline ends. DNA for the CDR3: TGTGCTAGTGGTTTGGACTTAGGCGGTCGTCCCCTCCACTTT. Amino acid sequence: CASGLDLGGRPLHF. Based on the CDR3 plus reference TRBV12-5 and TRBJ1-6, the full variable domain is DARVTQTPRHKVTEMGQEVTMRCQPILGHNTVFWYRQTMMQGLELLAYFRNRAPLDDSGMPKDRFSAEMPDATLATLKIQPSEPRDSAVYFCASGLDLGGRPLHFGNGTRLTVT.

V gene TRBV7-8 combines with J gene TRBJ2-1, with 9 bases that match TRBD2. CDR1 and CDR2 (germline): SGHVS, FQNEAQ. This CDR3 has 12 residues. The V and J ends lost 8 bases and 11 bases, in that order; junction bases with no gene match: 7. CDR3 DNA: TGTGCCAGCCGGACTAGCGAGGTACAGCAGTTCTTC. Translated: CASRTSEVQQFF.

This clone was counted between two and nine times. The CDR3 protein is CASSQVLGGKGTTNYGYTF. The CDR3 DNA follows: TGCGCCAGCAGCCAAGTGCTCGGAGGTAAAGGGACAACTAACTATGGCTACACCTTC. J is TRBJ1-2 and V is TRBV4-1; D is possibly TRBD1 (6 bases). CDR3 length equals 19 residues. Between the trimmed V and J ends, which lost 1 base and 0 bases, there was a span of 21 bases. Per germline, CDR1 MGHRA and CDR2 YSYEKL.

The chain links TRBV4-3 to TRBJ1-2; tentatively, D is TRBD1 (6 bases). This CDR3 has 16 residues. Germline values: CDR1 LGHNA, CDR2 YSLEER. Trimming left V 0 bases short and J 0 bases short, with 11 bases between. DNA of the CDR3: TGCGCCAGCAGCCAAGAAATCCACAGGGCTAACTATGGCTACACCTTC. This codes for CASSQEIHRANYGYTF.

This chain joins TRBV5-1 and TRBJ2-3, with 16 positions matching TRBD2. Germline assignment: CDR1 SGHRS and CDR2 YFSETQ. The CDR3 is made up of 18 amino acids. The V and J ends lost 1 base and 6 bases, in that order; junction bases with no gene match: 8. The CDR3 region is CASSLWGTSGGAVDTQYF. The CDR3 coding sequence is TGCGCCAGCAGCTTGTGGGGGACTAGCGGGGGGGCGGTCGATACGCAGTATTTT.

The V and J genes are TRBV9 and TRBJ2-6; D not certain. Trimming pared 1 base from V and 0 bases from J, leaving 17 bases between. Per germline, CDR1 SGDLS and CDR2 YYNGEE. The CDR3 length is 19 residues. The CDR3: CASSVTPEVYNSGANVLTF. The CDR3 coding sequence is TGTGCCAGCAGCGTAACCCCAGAAGTTTACAACTCTGGGGCCAACGTCCTGACTTTC.

This rearrangement joins TRBV11-2 to TRBJ2-5; weak D call: TRBD2 (5 bases). The CDR3 sequence is 16 residues long. Germline CDR1 reads SGHAT; CDR2 reads FQNNGV. Trimming removed 5 bases from V and 7 bases from J, with 23 bases in between. DNA for the CDR3: TGTGCCAGCAGCCCCTTAGACGGGGTACCAAGAGGGACCCAGTACTTC. Protein sequence: CASSPLDGVPRGTQYF.

The table lists this clone with a few counts. The rearrangement uses TRBV15 and TRBJ1-4; 9 nucleotides line up with TRBD1. Trimming removed 1 base from V and 8 bases from J; junction bases left unmatched: 5. Germline V gene sequence: CDR1 LNHNV, CDR2 YYDKDF (reference sequence). There are 15 residues in the CDR3. DNA for the CDR3: TGTGCCACCAGCAGAGGGGGACAGGGCGAGGAAAAACTGTTTTTT. It specifies CATSRGGQGEEKLFF.

This chain links TRBV6-1 with TRBJ1-2, with D unresolved. Trimming removed 4 bases from V and 7 bases from J, with 4 bases in between. Germline assignment: CDR1 MNHNS and CDR2 SASEGT. The CDR3 spans 10 residues. This CDR3 is CASSAIGYTF. The CDR3 DNA sequence: TGTGCCAGCAGTGCAATTGGCTACACCTTC.

The J gene is TRBJ1-1, the V gene TRBV5-1, with 7 bases matching TRBD1. J lost 4 bases, V lost 1 base, and 13 bases had no gene match. The length of the CDR3 is 17 residues. CDR1 and CDR2 from the germline V gene are SGHRS and YFSETQ. CDR3 sequence (DNA): TGCGCCAGCAGCTTGTTCCAGGGGGTTAATTCTCGCACTGAAGCTTTCTTT. Residues: CASSLFQGVNSRTEAFF.

The chain uses TRBV5-5 and TRBJ2-7; 9 bases fit TRBD1. The CDR3 is made up of 14 amino acids. The germline gives CDR1 SGHKS, CDR2 YYEKEE (reference sequence). Trimming took 3 bases from V and 7 from J; bases not matched to a gene: 8. CDR3 loop: CASSSWDREEEQYF. The CDR3 DNA follows: TGTGCCAGCAGCTCATGGGACAGGGAAGAAGAGCAGTACTTC.

The genes are TRBV6-4 and TRBJ2-6; D remains ambiguous. Trimming stripped 8 bases from V and 0 bases from J, with 20 bases between. The CDR3 has 18 amino acids. CDR1 is MRHNA, CDR2 SNTAGT, per germline. DNA for the CDR3: TGTGCCAGCCCGTCACCCAGGTACATGGGCTCTGGGGCCAACGTCCTGACTTTC. Residues: CASPSPRYMGSGANVLTF.

The chain joins TRBV5-6 to TRBJ1-2; D remains ambiguous. The length of the CDR3 is 14 residues. V was trimmed by 4 bases and J by 4 bases, leaving 14 bases between them. Germline V gene data show CDR1 as SGHDT and CDR2 as YYEEEE. CDR3 residues: CASSEAPSGYGYTF. CDR3 coding DNA: TGTGCCAGCAGCGAGGCTCCTTCCGGCTATGGCTACACCTTC.

The V call is TRBV6-6, the J call TRBJ1-3; 7 bases are shared with TRBD1. Germline CDR1 and CDR2: MNHNY and SVGAGI (reference sequence). With V trimmed by 8 bases and J by 3 bases, 7 bases remained unmatched. This CDR3 contains 14 residues. CDR3 amino acids: CASGGGTVGNTIYF. The DNA of the CDR3 is TGTGCCAGCGGGGGCGGGACAGTTGGAAACACCATATATTTT.

This clone was seen a single time. This sequence joins TRBV5-5 and TRBJ1-4; D is unclear. Trimming took 0 bases from V and 8 from J, leaving 14 bases between them. This CDR3 contains 15 residues. CDR1 is SGHKS, CDR2 YYEKEE, per germline (reference sequence). The CDR3 DNA sequence: TGTGCCAGCAGCTTGGATGGACTTTCGTACGAAAAACTGTTTTTT. Its translation: CASSLDGLSYEKLFF.

Concerning this clone: One end of the junction does not line up with germline, which may come from a read error. V usage is TRBV7-9 and J usage is TRBJ1-2; 7 bases align to TRBD1. The germline V gene encodes CDR1 SEHNR and CDR2 FQNEAQ (reference sequence). This CDR3 is built from 12 residues. The CDR3 DNA is TGTGCCAGCAGCTTATCACGTCCGGGACAGCACTTC. Translation gives CASSLSRPGQHF.

The V call is TRBV27, the J call TRBJ2-3; TRBD1 matches 8 bases. The V gene's germline CDR1 is MNHEY and CDR2 SMNVEV (reference sequence). The CDR3 sequence is 15 residues long. V shed 8 bases, J shed 4 bases, and the junction held 11 bases outside the gene matches. The CDR3 nucleotides are TGTGCCAGCCAACAAGGACAGGGCTACTCAGATACGCAGTATTTT. It encodes CASQQGQGYSDTQYF.

The rearrangement links TRBV5-1 to TRBJ1-6, with D possibly being TRBD1 (6 bases). This CDR3 has 15 residues. Between the trimmed V and J ends, which lost 6 bases and 7 bases, there was a span of 17 bases. Germline V gene lookup returns CDR1 SGHRS and CDR2 YFSETQ. The CDR3 is CASKGDQQGNSPLHF. In DNA, the CDR3 is TGCGCCAGCAAGGGGGATCAACAGGGAAATTCACCCCTCCACTTT.